The T cell receptor beta chain under discussion was sequenced for a study of T cell responses to AZD1222 COVID-19 vaccine. This clone showed up just once. Its specificity is not known. CDR3 length: 13 amino acids. CDR1 and CDR2 from the germline V gene are LNHDA and SQIVND (reference sequence). V was pared by 3 bases and J by 11 bases, with 4 bases of the junction left unmatched. Overall study results and limits: At study baseline, merely several AZD1222 recipients were seropositive. Reportedly, nearly half of unique spike TCRs recognized epitopes outside B.1.351/B.1.1.7 mutations. CD4 TCRs linked to vaccination spanned spike, dominating at 160-218 and 743-854.

TCRdb's copy holds only in-frame clones and misses some; the assay was immunoSEQ multiplex PCR. The sample holds 95,000 to 130,000 clones, 92% seen once. The chain is built from TRBV19 and TRBJ2-4; 10 bases map to TRBD2. The clonotype originates from an adult who received the AZD1222 COVID-19 vaccine. The source was peripheral blood, collected 28 days after the second AZD1222 dose. CDR3 sequence reads: CASSILAGAFQYF. Here the CDR3 DNA reads TGTGCCAGTAGTATCCTAGCGGGAGCGTTTCAGTACTTC.